This TCR beta chain derives from a study of CD8+ T cells in alopecia areata. Study summary: Treated patients received oral tofacitinib, 5 to 10 mg twice daily. Overall study results and limits: Patients shared TCRs less clearly than mice did, possibly owing to HLA.

CDR1 and CDR2 from the germline V gene are SNHLY and FYNNEI. CDR3 length: 14 residues. V lost 4 bases to trimming and J lost 7 bases, with 14 bases between them. Extracted RNA was reverse transcribed into cDNA, the sequencing template. TCRdb keeps only in-frame clones here, not all; method: immunoSEQ multiplex PCR. The sample contains 200,000 or so clones, around 43% of which appear only once. About this clone: Its antigen is unknown.

Treatment reported: oral pan-JAK inhibitor, 5-10 mg twice daily. The chain links TRBV2 to TRBJ1-5; tentatively, D is TRBD1 (5 bases). The sequenced sample was CD4+ T cells sorted from blood, obtained around week 37, from a patient treated with tofacitinib. This sequence was found in a human donor with alopecia areata. DNA of the CDR3: TGTGCCAGCAGTGTCGGGGGAGCGGAGCAGCCCCAGCATTTT. It encodes CASSVGGAEQPQHF.